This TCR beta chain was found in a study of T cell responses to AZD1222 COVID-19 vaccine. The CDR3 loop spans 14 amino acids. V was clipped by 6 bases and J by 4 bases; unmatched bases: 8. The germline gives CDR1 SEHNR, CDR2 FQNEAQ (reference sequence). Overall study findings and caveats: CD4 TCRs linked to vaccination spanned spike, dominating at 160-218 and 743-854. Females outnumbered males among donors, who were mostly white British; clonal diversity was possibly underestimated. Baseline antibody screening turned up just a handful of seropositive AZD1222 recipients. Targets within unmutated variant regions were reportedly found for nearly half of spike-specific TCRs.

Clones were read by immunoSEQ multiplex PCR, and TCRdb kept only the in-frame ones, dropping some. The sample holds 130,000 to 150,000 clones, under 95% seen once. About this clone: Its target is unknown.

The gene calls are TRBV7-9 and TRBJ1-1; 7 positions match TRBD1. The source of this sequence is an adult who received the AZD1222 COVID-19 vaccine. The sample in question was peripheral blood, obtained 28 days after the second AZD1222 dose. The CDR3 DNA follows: TGTGCCAGCAGTCCGACAGGGTTTGGCACTGAAGCTTTCTTT. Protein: CASSPTGFGTEAFF.